This TCR beta chain emerged from a study of blood T cell repertoires in COVID-19 (dated by TCRdb to about 2020). Context from the whole study: Samples from collaborators originated in the United States, Italy and Spain and spanned both the acute and convalescent phases of COVID-19. The prospective study material was composed of cDNA or gDNA derived from T cells, B-cell-depleted T cells, or PBMCs. Deeply sampled blood TCRbeta repertoires from subjects exposed to, actively infected with, or recovered from COVID-19 were included in the dataset. The repertoires were made available in a free public database intended to serve as a resource for research on the immune response to SARS-CoV-2. Samples came from the ongoing ImmuneRACE study (first 160 participants) plus 1,254 subjects from 6 global collaborators. Nearly every sample came with metadata listing a de-identified subject ID, COVID-19 status, age in years and sex. HLA class I and class II types, where available, came from metadata supplied by the sample provider rather than from assay-based typing.

Comment on this clone: Its binding antigen is unknown. No base qualities exist here, and no much larger clone lies one base off it.

Broad study findings and their caveats: The amount of clinical and demographic metadata varied by source and participant and was provided uncurated.

Participants in the prospective study were aged about 18 to 95 years, lived in 20 to 30 United States geographic areas, and enrolled through a virtual design. To assign participants to cohorts, the prospective study relied on clinical history that participants themselves reported in a screening survey and a study questionnaire. ImmuneRACE Cohort 3 recovered participants were defined by two consecutive negative NP/OP PCR tests, healthcare professional clearance, or symptom resolution. In the prospective study, whole blood, serum and a nasopharyngeal or oropharyngeal swab were collected from each participant by mobile phlebotomists. Prospective study participants could optionally give additional blood draws and questionnaires over an approximately 2-month period. Before DNA extraction, blood samples from the prospective study were shipped at room temperature or frozen. A distance of 9 bases separates the germline ends of V and J, which lose 4 bases and 5 bases respectively. Counted from cysteine to phenylalanine, this CDR3 has 12 amino acids. The entry retains the CDR3 DNA only, 36 bases that are in frame from base 1. Looking up the germline V gene yields CDR1 MNHEY and CDR2 SVGEGT.

The immunoSEQ Assay, a bias-controlled multiplex PCR, was used to amplify TCRbeta CDR3 regions from genomic DNA. The study's own analysis went as follows. The number of nucleated cells in each sample was estimated by amplification of reference gene primers within the assay. Sequence reads were collapsed and filtered to measure the absolute abundance of every unique TCRbeta CDR3 rearrangement. For each sample, productive Simpson clonality was calculated by taking the square root of Simpson's diversity index across productive rearrangements. Sourced from immuneACCESS, this table was stored by TCRdb with only in-frame sequences that have V and J called. A share of the clones is absent; for the studies checked, an unresolved V gene accounts for under half, and the remainder has no known explanation. The DNA gave D and trimming, while V, J and clone size come from that table. This sample lists around 380,000 clones; approximately 87% were detected once. The leading ten clones occupy 1% to 1.5% of the sample.

The rearrangement joined TRBV6-2 or TRBV6-3 to TRBJ2-7, and possibly TRBD2, on 5 matching bases. This sequence was found in a young man who had recovered from COVID-19. Specimen: PBMCs or T cells enriched from blood (not recorded which). The CDR3 reads as follows: CASSLSGHEQYF. The DNA sequence reads TGTGCCAGCAGTTTGAGCGGCCACGAGCAGTACTTC.